Detailed here is one T cell receptor beta chain. What it binds is unknown. The source of the sample is a study of naive and memory T cell subsets. Study-level points and caveats: Expression changes during T cell differentiation may affect RNA-based TCR counts. Over 95% of naive TCR sequences appeared only once after error correction, unlike memory subsets. A clonotype means one alpha or beta sequence, not an alpha/beta pair. Especially in CD8 cells, naive repertoires contained a few larger clonotypes, possibly CD45RA-re-expressing memory cells.

Two oligonucleotides, mixed equimolar, formed the beta constant-region primer covering TRBC1 and TRBC2. The ligated cDNA underwent four PCR rounds using SP2 and nested alpha and beta constant-region primers. A 12-nucleotide UMI and the SP2 primer were added to the cDNA 3' end by oligonucleotide ligation. TCRdb ran MiXCR on the UMI-ligation and nested PCR reads and lists one entry per CDR3 protein. The repertoire holds under 150,000 distinct CDR3 sequences, with around 21% as singletons. The sample taken for sequencing was naive CD8+ T cells from blood. The TCR was taken from a human donor in good health.

In DNA form, the CDR3 reads TGTGCCAGCAGTTGGGGGACCGAGACTTTCTTT. Protein product: CASSWGTETFF. The chain has TRBV6-2 or TRBV6-3 and TRBJ1-1, with D tentatively TRBD1 (5 bases). This CDR3 comprises 11 residues. The germline V and J ends were trimmed by 4 bases and 12 bases, with 12 bases remaining between them. The germline CDR1 and CDR2 sequences are MNHEY and SVGEGT.